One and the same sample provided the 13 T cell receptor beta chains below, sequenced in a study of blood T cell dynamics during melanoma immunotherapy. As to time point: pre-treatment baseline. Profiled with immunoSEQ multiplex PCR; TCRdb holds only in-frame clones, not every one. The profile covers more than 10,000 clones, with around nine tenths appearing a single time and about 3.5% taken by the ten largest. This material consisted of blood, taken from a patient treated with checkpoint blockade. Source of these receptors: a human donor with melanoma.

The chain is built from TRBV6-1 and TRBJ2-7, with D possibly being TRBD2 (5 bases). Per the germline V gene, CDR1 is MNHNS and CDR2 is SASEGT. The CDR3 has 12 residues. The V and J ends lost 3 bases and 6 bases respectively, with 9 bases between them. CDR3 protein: CASSEDWGEQYF. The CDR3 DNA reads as TGTGCCAGCAGTGAGGACTGGGGCGAGCAGTACTTC.

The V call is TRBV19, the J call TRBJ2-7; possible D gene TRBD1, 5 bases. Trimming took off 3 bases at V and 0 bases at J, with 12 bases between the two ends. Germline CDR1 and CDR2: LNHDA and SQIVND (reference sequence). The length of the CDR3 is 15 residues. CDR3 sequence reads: CASSMTVSSSYEQYF. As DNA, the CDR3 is TGTGCCAGTAGTATGACAGTGAGCAGCTCCTACGAGCAGTACTTC.

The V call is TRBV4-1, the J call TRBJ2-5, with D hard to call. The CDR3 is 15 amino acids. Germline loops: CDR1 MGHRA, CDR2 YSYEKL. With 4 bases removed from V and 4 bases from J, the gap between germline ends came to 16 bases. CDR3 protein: CASSPSWRLRETQYF. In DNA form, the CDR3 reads TGCGCCAGCAGCCCGAGTTGGCGCCTCCGAGAGACCCAGTACTTC.

In nucleotides, the CDR3 is TGTGCCAGCAGCTTAGCGGCTGGAAACACCATATATTTT. The encoded protein is CASSLAAGNTIYF. The V and J genes are TRBV7-9 and TRBJ1-3; D gene unclear. The V and J ends lost 0 bases and 2 bases respectively, with 2 bases between them. The germline CDR1 and CDR2 sequences are SEHNR and FQNEAQ (reference sequence). The CDR3 consists of 13 residues.

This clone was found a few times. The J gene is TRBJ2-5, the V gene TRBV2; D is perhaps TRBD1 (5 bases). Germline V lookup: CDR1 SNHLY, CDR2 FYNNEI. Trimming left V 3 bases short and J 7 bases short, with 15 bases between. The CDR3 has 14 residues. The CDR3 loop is CASSDSSRVRTQYF. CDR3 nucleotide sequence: TGTGCCAGCAGTGATTCTTCCAGGGTCCGGACCCAGTACTTC.

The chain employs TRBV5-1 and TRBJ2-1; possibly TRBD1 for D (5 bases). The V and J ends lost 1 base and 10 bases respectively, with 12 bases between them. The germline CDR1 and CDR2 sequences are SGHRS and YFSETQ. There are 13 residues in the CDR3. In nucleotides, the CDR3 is TGCGCCAGCAGCTTGAGCAGGGCGGAGGAGCAGTTCTTC. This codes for CASSLSRAEEQFF.

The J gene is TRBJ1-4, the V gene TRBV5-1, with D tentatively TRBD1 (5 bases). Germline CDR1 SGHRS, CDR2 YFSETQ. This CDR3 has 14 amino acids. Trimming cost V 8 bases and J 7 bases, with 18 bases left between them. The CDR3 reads CASRPGTLGEKLFF. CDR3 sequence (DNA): TGCGCCAGTCGACCCGGGACCCTGGGTGAAAAACTGTTTTTT.

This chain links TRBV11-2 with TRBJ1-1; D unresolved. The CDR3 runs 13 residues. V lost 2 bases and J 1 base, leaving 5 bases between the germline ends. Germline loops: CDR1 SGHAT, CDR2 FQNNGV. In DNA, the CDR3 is TGTGCCAGCAGCTTAAAACGGAACACTGAAGCTTTCTTT. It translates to CASSLKRNTEAFF.

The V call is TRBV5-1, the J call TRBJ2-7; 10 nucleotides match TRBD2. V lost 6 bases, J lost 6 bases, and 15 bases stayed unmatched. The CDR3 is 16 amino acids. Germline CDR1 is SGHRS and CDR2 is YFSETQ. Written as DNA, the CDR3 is TGCGCCAGCAAGGTTTCAGGCCTAGCGGGAGTTGGCGAGCAGTACTTC. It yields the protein CASKVSGLAGVGEQYF.

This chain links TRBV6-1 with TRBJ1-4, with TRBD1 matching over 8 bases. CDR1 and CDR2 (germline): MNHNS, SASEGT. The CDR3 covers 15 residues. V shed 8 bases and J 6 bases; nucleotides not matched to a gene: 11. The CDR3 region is CASRWTGHADEKLFF. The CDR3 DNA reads TGTGCCAGCCGATGGACAGGGCATGCAGATGAAAAACTGTTTTTT.

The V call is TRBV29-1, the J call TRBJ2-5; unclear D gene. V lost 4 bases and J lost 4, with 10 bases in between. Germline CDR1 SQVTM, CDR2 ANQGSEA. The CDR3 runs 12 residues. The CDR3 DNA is TGCAGCGTTGTTGGGCTTCCAGAGACCCAGTACTTC. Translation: CSVVGLPETQYF.

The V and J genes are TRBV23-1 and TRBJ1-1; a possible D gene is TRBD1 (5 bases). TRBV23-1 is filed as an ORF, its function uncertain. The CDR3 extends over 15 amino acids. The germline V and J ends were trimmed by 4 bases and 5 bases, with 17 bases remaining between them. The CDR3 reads CASSRLGGKGTEAFF. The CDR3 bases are TGCGCCAGCAGTCGACTTGGGGGGAAAGGGACTGAAGCTTTCTTT.

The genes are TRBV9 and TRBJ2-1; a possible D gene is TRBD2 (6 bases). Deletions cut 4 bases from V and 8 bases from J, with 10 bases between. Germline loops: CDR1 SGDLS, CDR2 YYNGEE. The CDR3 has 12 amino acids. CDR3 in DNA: TGTGCCAGCAGCAGGGGCGGGGATGAGCAGTTCTTC. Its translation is CASSRGGDEQFF. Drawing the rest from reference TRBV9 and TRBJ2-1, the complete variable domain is DSGVTQTPKHLITATGQRVTLRCSPRSGDLSVYWYQQSLDQGLQFLIQYYNGEERAKGNILERFSAQQFPDLHSELNLSSLELGDSALYFCASSRGGDEQFFGPGTRLTVL.